The 29 T cell receptor beta chains below come from one sample, sequenced in a study of CD8 T cells in Susac syndrome. RNA in amounts of roughly 0.5 to 1 ug was reverse transcribed with random hexamers. TCRdb reprocessed the immunoSEQ multiplex PCR reads with MiXCR, giving one entry per CDR3 protein. The data show 210,000 or so distinct CDR3 sequences, about 94% seen once. Input material: CD4+ T cells from PBMCs. The receptors stem from a human donor with Susac syndrome.

The chain joins TRBV7-6 to TRBJ2-1; 7 nucleotides match TRBD1. There are 12 residues in the CDR3. With 1 base clipped from V and 14 bases from J, the junction kept 5 bases outside the gene matches. Germline V gives CDR1 SGHVS, CDR2 FNYEAQ. The CDR3, as DNA: TGTGCCAGCAGCTTAGAAGGGGGCGGCAAGTTCTTC. Translation: CASSLEGGGKFF.

This rearrangement joins TRBV29-1 to TRBJ2-2; a possible D gene is TRBD2 (5 bases). V gave up 4 bases and J gave up 0 bases, with 6 bases separating them. The CDR3 has 13 amino acids. Looked up from germline, CDR1 is SQVTM and CDR2 is ANQGSEA. The CDR3 DNA follows: TGCAGCGTTGCCGGGGCGAACACCGGGGAGCTGTTTTTT. As protein: CSVAGANTGELFF.

This chain links TRBV5-4 with TRBJ2-3; a possible D gene is TRBD1 (5 bases). The CDR3 contains 13 residues. The germline V and J ends were trimmed by 0 bases and 4 bases, with 6 bases remaining between them. Germline loops: CDR1 SGHNT, CDR2 YYREEE (reference sequence). CDR3 protein: CASSLVGADTQYF. The CDR3, as DNA: TGTGCCAGCAGCTTGGTAGGGGCAGATACGCAGTATTTT.

The chain couples TRBV10-3 to TRBJ2-3; no clear D gene. The CDR3 is made up of 14 amino acids. V dropped 2 bases and J dropped 4 bases, with 10 bases sitting between them. CDR1 and CDR2 from the germline V gene are ENHRY and SYGVKD. CDR3 residues: CAISETADSDTQYF. In DNA, the CDR3 is TGTGCCATCAGTGAGACGGCTGATTCAGATACGCAGTATTTT.

The chain uses TRBV2 and TRBJ2-7; 9 nucleotides align to TRBD1. The length of the CDR3 is 11 residues. With V trimmed by 5 bases and J by 12 bases, 5 bases remained unmatched. Germline V gene lookup returns CDR1 SNHLY and CDR2 FYNNEI. DNA of the CDR3: TGTGCCAGCAGTTTCGGGACAGGGCCGTACTTC. Amino acids: CASSFGTGPYF.

The CDR3 DNA is TGTGCCAGCAGCTTAGAGCGGACTAGCGGGGGGGCCGAGCAGTACTTC. It encodes CASSLERTSGGAEQYF. J is TRBJ2-7 and V is TRBV7-6; 15 nucleotides line up with TRBD2. V lost 1 base and J lost 6; bases outside the gene matches: 4. The CDR3 contains 16 residues. Germline values: CDR1 SGHVS, CDR2 FNYEAQ. Looking up the rest from reference TRBV7-6 and TRBJ2-7 gives the full variable domain: GAGVSQSPRYKVTKRGQDVALRCDPISGHVSLYWYRQALGQGPEFLTYFNYEAQQDKSGLPNDRFSAERPEGSISTLTIQRTEQRDSAMYRCASSLERTSGGAEQYFGPGTRLTVT.

The chain recombines TRBV28 with TRBJ2-2; maybe TRBD2 (6 bases). The CDR3 loop spans 14 amino acids. Per the germline V gene, CDR1 is MDHEN and CDR2 is SYDVKM. The V gene lost 5 bases and the J gene lost 6 bases, with 13 bases spanning the gap. The CDR3 coding sequence is TGTGCCAGCAGTCCGGACCAGCGGGCCGGGGAGCTGTTTTTT. Amino acids: CASSPDQRAGELFF. The full variable domain, completed using reference TRBV28 and TRBJ2-2, is DVKVTQSSRYLVKRTGEKVFLECVQDMDHENMFWYRQDPGLGLRLIYFSYDVKMKEKGDIPEGYSVSREKKERFSLILESASTNQTSMYLCASSPDQRAGELFFGEGSRLTVL.

The rearrangement uses TRBV6-2 or TRBV6-3 and TRBJ1-1, with a tentative D call TRBD1 (6 bases). The CDR3 is made up of 13 amino acids. From germline, CDR1 is MNHEY and CDR2 SVGEGT. The V and J ends lost 4 bases and 9 bases respectively, with 15 bases between them. The CDR3 DNA is TGTGCCAGCAGTTTCAACAGGGACTTAAAAGCTTTCTTT. This encodes CASSFNRDLKAFF.

A single count supports this clonotype. The rearrangement uses TRBV27 and TRBJ1-5; TRBD1 might be the D (5 bases). CDR1 MNHEY and CDR2 SMNVEV come from the germline V gene (reference sequence). Trimming stripped 3 bases from V and 0 bases from J, with 18 bases between. The CDR3 runs 18 residues. CDR3 in amino acids: CASSFRGGTEYSNQPQHF. In DNA, the CDR3 is TGTGCCAGCAGTTTCCGCGGGGGGACCGAGTATAGCAATCAGCCCCAGCATTTT.

The chain couples TRBV5-1 to TRBJ1-2; a possible D gene is TRBD1 (6 bases). Germline V gives CDR1 SGHRS, CDR2 YFSETQ. There are 16 residues in the CDR3. V shed 2 bases and J shed 2 bases, with 16 bases lying between them. The CDR3 region is CASSFGTKLKNYGYTF. CDR3 bases: TGCGCCAGCAGCTTCGGGACAAAACTCAAGAACTATGGCTACACCTTC.

The CDR3 loop reads CASRRTENTDTQYF. The CDR3 nucleotides read TGTGCCAGCAGAAGGACGGAGAACACAGATACGCAGTATTTT. The chain uses TRBV6-2 or TRBV6-3 and TRBJ2-3; D unresolved. The V end was cut by 6 bases, the J end by 2 bases, with 12 bases between. The CDR3 runs to 14 residues. Looked up from germline, CDR1 is MNHEY and CDR2 is SVGEGT.

This clonotype showed up just once. The CDR3 DNA follows: TGTGCCTGGAGTCGCTTGGGGGGGGATCAGCCCCAGCATTTT. It is translated as CAWSRLGGDQPQHF. V and J are TRBV30 and TRBJ1-5, with TRBD1 as a possible D gene (5 bases). V lost 2 bases and J 5 bases, leaving 13 bases between the germline ends. Germline values: CDR1 GTSNPN, CDR2 SVGIG (reference sequence). The CDR3 consists of 14 residues.

The rearrangement uses TRBV14 and TRBJ2-2; the D gene is possibly TRBD1 (6 bases). The CDR3 loop spans 14 amino acids. V shed 3 bases and J shed 5 bases, with 10 bases lying between them. The germline V gene encodes CDR1 SGHDN and CDR2 FVKESK. CDR3: CASSQYRETGELFF. In DNA form, the CDR3 reads TGTGCCAGCAGCCAGTACAGGGAGACCGGGGAGCTGTTTTTT.

The chain recombines TRBV5-4 with TRBJ2-5; the D is unclear. V was clipped by 1 base and J by 5 bases, with 9 bases between them. In germline, CDR1 is SGHNT, CDR2 YYREEE (reference sequence). This CDR3 has 13 amino acids. This CDR3 reads CASSLPLGETQYF. CDR3 bases: TGTGCCAGCAGCTTGCCCCTCGGGGAGACCCAGTACTTC.

This clonotype showed up just once. The V and J genes are TRBV20-1 and TRBJ2-3; TRBD2 agrees at 9 bases. The CDR3 totals 14 residues. After removal of 3 bases from V and 3 bases from J, the junction contained 4 bases not matched to a gene. In germline, CDR1 is DFQATT, CDR2 SNEGSKA (reference sequence). This CDR3 is CSARASGETDTQYF. CDR3 in DNA: TGCAGTGCTAGGGCTAGCGGGGAGACAGATACGCAGTATTTT.

The chain has TRBV5-1 and TRBJ2-5; D gene ambiguous. The germline gives CDR1 SGHRS, CDR2 YFSETQ. The CDR3 loop spans 14 amino acids. The ends were cut back, 0 bases at V and 0 bases at J, with 6 bases in the middle. The DNA for the CDR3 is TGCGCCAGCAGCTTGGAGGCAGACCAAGAGACCCAGTACTTC. This translates into CASSLEADQETQYF.

The V gene is TRBV6-2 or TRBV6-3, the J gene TRBJ2-1; 7 nucleotides agree with TRBD2. There are 15 residues in the CDR3. Germline V lookup: CDR1 MNHEY, CDR2 SVGEGT. The V and J ends lost 8 bases and 3 bases, in that order; junction bases with no gene match: 10. CDR3 residues: CASVRGGGSYNEQFF. As DNA, the CDR3 is TGTGCCAGCGTTAGGGGCGGGGGAAGCTACAATGAGCAGTTCTTC.

The CDR3 loop reads CAWDPGDSSSYEQYF. CDR3 DNA sequence: TGTGCCTGGGATCCTGGGGATTCGAGCTCCTACGAGCAGTACTTC. The chain recombines TRBV30 with TRBJ2-7; D is undetermined. The CDR3 totals 15 residues. Germline-derived CDR1 and CDR2 are GTSNPN and SVGIG (reference sequence). V dropped 5 bases and J dropped 0 bases, with 17 bases sitting between them.

The chain couples TRBV29-1 to TRBJ2-5; TRBD1 matches 7 bases. The CDR3 is 12 amino acids. The germline V gene encodes CDR1 SQVTM and CDR2 ANQGSEA. V trimming: 6 bases; J trimming: 5 bases; junction bases outside the gene matches: 6. In DNA, the CDR3 is TGCAGCGTCCGACAGGGAAGCGAGACCCAGTACTTC. Translating it yields CSVRQGSETQYF.

This clonotype turned up a few times. This chain connects TRBV18 to TRBJ1-3; TRBD1 is a possible D gene (5 bases). From germline, CDR1 is KGHSH and CDR2 LQKENI. CDR3 length equals 17 residues. Deletions cut 0 bases from V and 0 bases from J, with 12 bases between. The CDR3 coding sequence is TGTGCCAGCTCACCACCGGGGGGTTTGAGCTCTGGAAACACCATATATTTT. Amino acid sequence: CASSPPGGLSSGNTIYF.

This rearrangement joins TRBV7-9 to TRBJ1-1; unclear D gene. Germline values: CDR1 SEHNR, CDR2 FQNEAQ (reference sequence). The CDR3 contains 14 residues. Trimming cost V 1 base and J 5 bases, with 11 bases left between them. The CDR3 sequence is CASSLVGRLTEAFF. The DNA of the CDR3 is TGTGCCAGCAGCTTAGTGGGCAGACTTACTGAAGCTTTCTTT.

CDR3 residues: CASSSSGVETQYF. CDR3 coding DNA: TGTGCCAGCAGCTCCTCAGGGGTGGAGACCCAGTACTTC. This chain joins TRBV7-9 and TRBJ2-5; maybe TRBD1 (6 bases). The CDR3 loop spans 13 amino acids. The germline gives CDR1 SEHNR, CDR2 FQNEAQ (reference sequence). V lost 4 bases to trimming and J lost 5 bases, with 11 bases between them.

The V gene is TRBV30, the J gene TRBJ1-2; maybe TRBD1 (5 bases). The CDR3 sequence is 12 residues long. V shed 5 bases and J shed 6 bases, with 13 bases lying between them. Germline CDR1 GTSNPN, CDR2 SVGIG (reference sequence). CDR3 loop: CAWGEGTNGYTF. Written as DNA, the CDR3 is TGTGCCTGGGGGGAGGGGACCAATGGCTACACCTTC.

The chain joins TRBV4-2 to TRBJ2-2; 14 bases align to TRBD2. The CDR3 is made up of 17 amino acids. The trim removed 4 bases at V and 7 bases at J, leaving 8 bases unmatched. Germline V gene data show CDR1 as LGHNA and CDR2 as YNFKEQ. CDR3 protein: CASSRPGTSGGGGELFF. The CDR3 DNA reads TGTGCCAGCAGCCGACCCGGGACTAGCGGGGGAGGCGGGGAGCTGTTTTTT.

J is TRBJ2-2 and V is TRBV4-2; 11 bases align to TRBD2. With V trimmed by 3 bases and J by 1 base, 1 base remained unmatched. Germline assignment: CDR1 LGHNA and CDR2 YNFKEQ. CDR3 length: 16 amino acids. The CDR3 is CASSQGTSGNTGELFF. The CDR3 DNA reads as TGTGCCAGCAGCCAGGGGACTAGCGGGAACACCGGGGAGCTGTTTTTT.

The J gene is TRBJ2-5, the V gene TRBV11-2; D remains ambiguous. V was clipped by 4 bases and J by 5 bases, with 11 bases between them. Per the germline V gene, CDR1 is SGHAT and CDR2 is FQNNGV. This CDR3 comprises 13 residues. CDR3 sequence (DNA): TGTGCCAGCAGCTCCCCTGGTCGCGAGACCCAGTACTTC. Protein sequence: CASSSPGRETQYF.

This chain uses TRBV3-1 with TRBJ1-1; 7 bases agree with TRBD1. This CDR3 region has 12 residues. The ends lost 1 base at V and 8 bases at J; junction bases unmatched: 1. The V gene's germline CDR1 is LGHDT and CDR2 YNNKEL (reference sequence). CDR3 in amino acids: CASSQVTGEAFF. The CDR3 DNA is TGTGCCAGCAGCCAAGTGACAGGGGAAGCTTTCTTT.

The chain employs TRBV12-3 or TRBV12-4 and TRBJ1-3, with no clear D. V was cut by 6 bases and J by 4 bases, with 7 bases left in between. The CDR3 has 12 residues. The CDR3: CASRPPGNTIYF. CDR3 coding DNA: TGTGCCAGCAGACCACCCGGAAACACCATATATTTT.

The chain employs TRBV20-1 and TRBJ1-1, with TRBD1 identical over 7 bases. The CDR3 extends over 14 amino acids. V was clipped by 6 bases and J by 1 base; unmatched bases: 8. In germline, CDR1 is DFQATT, CDR2 SNEGSKA (reference sequence). The CDR3 region is CSARGQVTNTEAFF. CDR3 coding DNA: TGCAGTGCCCGTGGACAGGTGACGAACACTGAAGCTTTCTTT.